This T cell receptor (beta chain) was found in a study of identical twins. A single record per CDR3 protein comes from TCRdb applying MiXCR to the 5' RACE reads. The data show a few hundred thousand distinct CDR3 sequences, with about 13% seen just once and under 4.5% held by the top ten. Trimming shortened V by 5 bases and J by 8 bases, and 21 bases separated the two germline ends. Germline CDR1 is KGHDR and CDR2 is SFDVKD. The CDR3 contains 16 residues. The sample was also linked to a second study, of yellow fever vaccine responses in identical twins.

The sample taken for sequencing was memory (CD45RO+) T cells sorted from blood. This TCR came from a young woman in good health. The rearrangement links TRBV24-1 to TRBJ2-1, with D possibly called TRBD1 or TRBD2 (6 bases each). CDR3 nucleotides: TGTGCCACCAGTGGTACCCGGAGGGGGGCCGGCGATGAGCAGTTCTTC. This codes for CATSGTRRGAGDEQFF.